What follows are 4 T cell receptor beta chains derived from one specimen sequenced in a study of T cell changes during pregnancy in multiple sclerosis. Assay used: immunoSEQ multiplex PCR; TCRdb lists only in-frame clones, some missing. The sample includes around 63,000 clones, 80% to 95% of them seen just once. Material: peripheral blood, obtained in the third trimester of pregnancy. The receptors shown here come from a female donor in good health, enrolled as a control in a pregnancy study.

The chain has TRBV5-4 and TRBJ2-2; 7 nucleotides match TRBD1. V was pared by 4 bases and J by 8 bases, with 11 bases of the junction left unmatched. CDR3 size: 15 residues. Germline assignment: CDR1 SGHNT and CDR2 YYREEE (reference sequence). The CDR3 DNA follows: TGTGCCAGCAGCCATGGGACAGATCTCATTGGGGAGCTGTTTTTT. Protein product: CASSHGTDLIGELFF.

This clone showed up just a few times. The chain combines TRBV5-1 with TRBJ1-1; unclear D gene. From germline, CDR1 is SGHRS and CDR2 YFSETQ. V lost 5 bases and J 1 base, leaving 15 bases between the germline ends. The CDR3 is 15 amino acids. CDR3 sequence (DNA): TGCGCCAGCAGTCCCGGGGTGGACGGGAACACTGAAGCTTTCTTT. This codes for CASSPGVDGNTEAFF.

V usage is TRBV19 and J usage is TRBJ1-5; tentatively, D is TRBD1 (5 bases). Trimming removed 10 bases from V and 11 bases from J, with 21 bases in between. Germline lookup yields CDR1 LNHDA and CDR2 SQIVND (reference sequence). The CDR3 consists of 13 residues. The CDR3 spells CATQHAFRGTQHF. The CDR3 DNA reads as TGTGCCACTCAACATGCCTTTAGGGGAACCCAGCATTTT.

The chain recombines TRBV5-4 with TRBJ2-3, with a tentative D call TRBD1 (6 bases). The CDR3 sequence is 17 residues long. Germline-derived CDR1 and CDR2 are SGHNT and YYREEE (reference sequence). Trimming stripped 0 bases from V and 0 bases from J, with 14 bases between. This CDR3 is CASSLGVTGTSTDTQYF. The CDR3 nucleotides are TGTGCCAGCAGCTTGGGGGTAACCGGGACAAGCACAGATACGCAGTATTTT.